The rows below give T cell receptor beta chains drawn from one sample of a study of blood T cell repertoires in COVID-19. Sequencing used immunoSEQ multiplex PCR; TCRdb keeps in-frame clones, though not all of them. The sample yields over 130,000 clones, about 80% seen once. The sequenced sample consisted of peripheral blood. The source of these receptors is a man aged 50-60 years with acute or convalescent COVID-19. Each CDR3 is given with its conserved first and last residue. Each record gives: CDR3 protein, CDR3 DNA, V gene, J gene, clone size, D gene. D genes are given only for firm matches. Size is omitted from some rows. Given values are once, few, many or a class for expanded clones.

CDR3: CASSALIGTDTQYF
DNA: TGCGCCAGCAGTGCCCTCATCGGTACGGATACGCAGTATTTT
V: TRBV10-1
J: TRBJ2-3
size: .
D: .

CDR3: CSARSQSEAFF
DNA: TGCAGTGCTAGGTCCCAGTCTGAAGCTTTCTTT
V: TRBV20-1
J: TRBJ1-1
size: .
D: .

CDR3: CASSSEGQGAQNYGYTF
DNA: TGTGCCAGCAGCTCCGAGGGACAGGGGGCGCAGAACTATGGCTACACCTTC
V: TRBV5-6
J: TRBJ1-2
size: .
D: TRBD1

CDR3: CASAITGTAYEQYF
DNA: TGTGCCAGCGCGATCACCGGGACAGCCTACGAGCAGTACTTC
V: TRBV5-8
J: TRBJ2-7
size: few
D: TRBD1

CDR3: CASSLEVIGTEAFF
DNA: TGTGCCAGCAGCTTAGAGGTAATCGGCACTGAAGCTTTCTTT
V: TRBV11-2
J: TRBJ1-1
size: .
D: .

CDR3: CASSLKGGETQYF
DNA: TGTGCCAGCAGCTTAAAGGGGGGGGAGACCCAGTACTTC
V: TRBV11-2
J: TRBJ2-5
size: .
D: .

CDR3: CASSDVTGGPETQYF
DNA: TGCGCCAGCAGCGACGTGACGGGGGGGCCGGAGACCCAGTACTTC
V: TRBV5-1
J: TRBJ2-5
size: .
D: TRBD2

CDR3: CASSQDCIWGLAYTGELFF
DNA: TGCGCCAGCAGCCAAGATTGCATCTGGGGACTAGCTTACACCGGGGAGCTGTTTTTT
V: TRBV4-1
J: TRBJ2-2
size: .
D: TRBD2

CDR3: CASSVGSLAGADTQYF
DNA: TGTGCCAGCAGCGTAGGATCACTAGCGGGGGCAGATACGCAGTATTTT
V: TRBV9
J: TRBJ2-3
size: .
D: TRBD2

CDR3: CASSVATATGELFF
DNA: TGTGCCAGCAGCGTAGCCACAGCCACCGGGGAGCTGTTTTTT
V: TRBV9
J: TRBJ2-2
size: .
D: .